This T cell receptor beta chain is drawn from a study of cytomegalovirus exposure and HLA in healthy donors. The study ran its PCR with 60 Vbeta and 13 Jbeta primers. This table comes from immunoSEQ multiplex PCR, and its TCRdb copy is limited to in-frame clones, with some not included. The sample yields some 80,000 clones, around 76% seen once. As regards this clone: The antigen is not known.

Whole-study results and caveats: In vitro confirmation showed a few CMV-associated chains to be CMV antigen specific. Later work found most CMV-associated TCR beta chains apparently HLA-restricted. There were several of the most significant clusters that appeared linked to common viral pathogens in a later analysis. A later analysis showed HLA-associated TCR beta chains outstripping equally common others in clonal expansion.

The sequence derives from a man between 18 and 35 years old in good health and CMV-seropositive. The specimen was PBMCs.

For the CDR3, the DNA is TGTGCCAGTGATGGGGCTTTCAATGAAAAACTGTTTTTT. The encoded protein is CASDGAFNEKLFF. The chain employs TRBV28 and TRBJ1-4, with D tentatively TRBD1 (5 bases). Trimming cost V 9 bases and J 5 bases, with 13 bases left between them. The CDR3 spans 13 residues. CDR1 MDHEN and CDR2 SYDVKM come from the germline V gene. The whole variable domain, remainder taken from reference TRBV28 and TRBJ1-4, is DVKVTQSSRYLVKRTGEKVFLECVQDMDHENMFWYRQDPGLGLRLIYFSYDVKMKEKGDIPEGYSVSREKKERFSLILESASTNQTSMYLCASDGAFNEKLFFGSGTQLSVL.